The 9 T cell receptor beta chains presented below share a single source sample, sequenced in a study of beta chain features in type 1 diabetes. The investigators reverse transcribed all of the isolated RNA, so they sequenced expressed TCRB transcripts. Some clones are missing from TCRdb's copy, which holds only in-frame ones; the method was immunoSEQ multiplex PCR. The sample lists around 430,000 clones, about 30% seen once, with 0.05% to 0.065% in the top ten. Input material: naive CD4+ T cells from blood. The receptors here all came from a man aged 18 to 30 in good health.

The CDR3 coding sequence is TGTGCCAGCAGCGAGGACTCCAGGGCCTACAATGAGCAGTTCTTC. It specifies CASSEDSRAYNEQFF. V usage is TRBV5-4 and J usage is TRBJ2-1, with D perhaps being TRBD1 or TRBD2 (5 bases each). Germline CDR1 reads SGHNT; CDR2 reads YYREEE (reference sequence). This CDR3 is built from 15 residues. Trimming took 4 bases from V and 2 from J, leaving 13 bases between them.

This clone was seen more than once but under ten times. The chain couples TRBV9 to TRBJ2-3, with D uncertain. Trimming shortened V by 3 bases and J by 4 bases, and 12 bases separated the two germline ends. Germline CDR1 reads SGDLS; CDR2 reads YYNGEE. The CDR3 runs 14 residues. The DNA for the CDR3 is TGTGCCAGCAGCGAGGGATCCCACGCAGATACGCAGTATTTT. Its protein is CASSEGSHADTQYF.

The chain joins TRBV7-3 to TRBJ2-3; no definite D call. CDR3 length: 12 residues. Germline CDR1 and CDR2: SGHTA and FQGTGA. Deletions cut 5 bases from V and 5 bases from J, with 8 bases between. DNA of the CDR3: TGTGCCAGCAGCCCCCAGGAAGATACGCAGTATTTT. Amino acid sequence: CASSPQEDTQYF.

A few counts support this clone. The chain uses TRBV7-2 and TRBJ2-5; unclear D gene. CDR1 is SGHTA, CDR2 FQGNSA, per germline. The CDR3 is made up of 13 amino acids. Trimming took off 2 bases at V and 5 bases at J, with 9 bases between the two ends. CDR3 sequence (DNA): TGTGCCAGCAGCTTAAGTGTTGGGGAGACCCAGTACTTC. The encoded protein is CASSLSVGETQYF.

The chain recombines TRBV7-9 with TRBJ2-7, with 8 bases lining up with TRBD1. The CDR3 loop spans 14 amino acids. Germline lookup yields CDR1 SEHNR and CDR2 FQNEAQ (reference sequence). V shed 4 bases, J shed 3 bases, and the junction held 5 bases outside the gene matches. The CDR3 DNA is TGTGCCAGCAGCTCCCGGGACAGGTACTACGAGCAGTACTTC. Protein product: CASSSRDRYYEQYF.

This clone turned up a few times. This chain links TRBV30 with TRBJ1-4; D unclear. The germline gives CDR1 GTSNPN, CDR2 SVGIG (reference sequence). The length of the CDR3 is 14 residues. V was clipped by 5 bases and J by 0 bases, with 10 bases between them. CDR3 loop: CAWGRVATNEKLFF. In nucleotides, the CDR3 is TGTGCCTGGGGGAGGGTAGCAACTAATGAAAAACTGTTTTTT.

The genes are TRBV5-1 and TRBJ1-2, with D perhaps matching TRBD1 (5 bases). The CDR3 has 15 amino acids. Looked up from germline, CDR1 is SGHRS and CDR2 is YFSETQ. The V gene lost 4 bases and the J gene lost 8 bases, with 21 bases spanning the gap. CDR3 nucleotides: TGCGCCAGCAGCCAAACCAGCGGACACTTGATGGGCTACACCTTC. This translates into CASSQTSGHLMGYTF.

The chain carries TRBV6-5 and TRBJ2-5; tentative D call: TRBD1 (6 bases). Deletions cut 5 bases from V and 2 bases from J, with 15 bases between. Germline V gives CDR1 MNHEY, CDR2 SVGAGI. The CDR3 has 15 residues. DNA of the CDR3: TGTGCCAGCAGTAGGGGGACCACCGGGCAAGAGACCCAGTACTTC. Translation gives CASSRGTTGQETQYF.

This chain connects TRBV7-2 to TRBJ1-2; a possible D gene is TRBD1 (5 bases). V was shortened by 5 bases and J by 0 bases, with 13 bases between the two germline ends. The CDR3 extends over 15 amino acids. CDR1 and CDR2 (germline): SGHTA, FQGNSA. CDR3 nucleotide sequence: TGTGCCAGCAGCCGGGGGACCGCTTCTAACTATGGCTACACCTTC. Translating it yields CASSRGTASNYGYTF.